The 29 T cell receptor beta chains reported below all come from one sample, sequenced in a study of cytomegalovirus exposure and HLA in healthy donors. The PCR had 60 Vbeta and 13 Jbeta primers. Sequencing used immunoSEQ multiplex PCR; TCRdb keeps in-frame clones, though not all of them. Its listing shows 100,000 to 150,000 clones. The sequencing input was PBMCs. Receptors were obtained from a man between 18 and 35 years old in good health and CMV-seronegative.

V is TRBV7-9 and J is TRBJ2-5; the D is unclear. The better agreement between TRBJ2-7 and the DNA end casts doubt on the J call. CDR1 SEHNR and CDR2 FQNEAQ come from the germline V gene (reference sequence). The CDR3 length is 15 residues. CDR3 protein: CASSSSKLSLYEQYF. Written as DNA, the CDR3 is TGTGCCAGCAGCTCCAGCAAACTTAGCCTCTACGAGCAGTACTTC.

V gene TRBV19 combines with J gene TRBJ1-2; 8 bases align to TRBD1. V trimming: 4 bases; J trimming: 4 bases; junction bases outside the gene matches: 8. The V gene's germline CDR1 is LNHDA and CDR2 SQIVND (reference sequence). The CDR3 loop spans 15 amino acids. The CDR3 DNA follows: TGTGCCAGTAGTACCCAACGGACAGGGACCTATGGCTACACCTTC. This gives the protein CASSTQRTGTYGYTF.

The chain employs TRBV6-5 and TRBJ2-7; no clear D gene. CDR3 length: 14 residues. The V and J ends lost 0 bases and 5 bases respectively, with 11 bases between them. The germline V gene encodes CDR1 MNHEY and CDR2 SVGAGI. CDR3 sequence (DNA): TGTGCCAGCAGTTACTCACGACTGCCCAACGAGCAGTACTTC. Protein sequence: CASSYSRLPNEQYF.

This rearrangement joins TRBV6-1 to TRBJ2-1; D uncertain. Per the germline V gene, CDR1 is MNHNS and CDR2 is SASEGT. V was shortened by 7 bases and J by 10 bases, with 14 bases between the two germline ends. The CDR3 is made up of 12 amino acids. The CDR3 protein is CASTPLPGEQFF. CDR3 in DNA: TGTGCCAGCACCCCTCTTCCCGGGGAGCAGTTCTTC.

The chain has TRBV7-8 and TRBJ2-6; TRBD2 is a possible D gene (5 bases). V dropped 5 bases and J dropped 0 bases, with 20 bases sitting between them. This CDR3 region has 19 residues. In germline, CDR1 is SGHVS, CDR2 FQNEAQ. In DNA form, the CDR3 reads TGTGCCAGCAGCCCTAGGGTGCGGGCCTATGACTCTGGGGCCAACGTCCTGACTTTC. Protein product: CASSPRVRAYDSGANVLTF.

V is TRBV27 and J is TRBJ1-1; 7 bases map to TRBD1. CDR1 is MNHEY and CDR2 is SMNVEV in the germline V gene (reference sequence). V gave up 0 bases and J gave up 0 bases; unmatched junction bases: 4. The CDR3 spans 16 residues. CDR3 protein: CASSLSIGTVNTEAFF. CDR3 nucleotides: TGTGCCAGCAGTTTATCGATTGGGACAGTGAACACTGAAGCTTTCTTT.

The CDR3 protein is CTPSGGSYEQYF. In DNA, the CDR3 is TGCACCCCCAGCGGCGGGAGCTACGAGCAGTACTTC. The rearrangement links TRBV1 to TRBJ2-5; the DNA was not used to check the table's D call, TRBD2. The J call may be faulty, since TRBJ2-7 better matches the DNA end. TRBV1 has pseudogene status. The CDR3 covers 12 residues.

V usage is TRBV2 and J usage is TRBJ1-4, with D possibly being TRBD1 (5 bases). Trimming took 5 bases from V and 0 from J, leaving 10 bases between them. CDR1 is SNHLY and CDR2 is FYNNEI in the germline V gene. The length of the CDR3 is 15 residues. The CDR3 here is CASSRATATNEKLFF. The CDR3 nucleotides read TGTGCCAGCAGTCGCGCGACAGCAACTAATGAAAAACTGTTTTTT.

The rearrangement uses TRBV7-2 and TRBJ1-2; 11 bases align to TRBD1. Germline lookup yields CDR1 SGHTA and CDR2 FQGNSA. This CDR3 region has 16 residues. J lost 6 bases, V lost 1 base, and 7 bases had no gene match. The CDR3 nucleotides are TGTGCCAGCAGCTTAGATTTTGGGACAGGGGGAGATGGCTACACCTTC. Its translation is CASSLDFGTGGDGYTF.

The gene calls are TRBV27 and TRBJ1-2; 8 bases are shared with TRBD1. This CDR3 is built from 15 residues. Losses at the gene ends were 6 bases for V and 2 bases for J; bases not matched to a gene: 8. Germline CDR1 is MNHEY and CDR2 is SMNVEV (reference sequence). CDR3 amino acids: CASRPTGGPNYGYTF. The CDR3 bases are TGTGCCAGCAGACCTACAGGGGGACCAAACTATGGCTACACCTTC.

The chain combines TRBV19 with TRBJ2-3; 7 positions match TRBD2. This CDR3 spans 16 amino acids. Germline trimming cut 5 bases from V and 0 bases from J; bases unmatched to any gene: 8. Germline CDR1 LNHDA, CDR2 SQIVND (reference sequence). The CDR3 sequence: CASSDPGGGSTDTQYF. CDR3 coding DNA: TGTGCCAGTAGTGATCCCGGGGGAGGGAGCACAGATACGCAGTATTTT. Looking up the rest from reference TRBV19 and TRBJ2-3 gives the full variable domain: DGGITQSPKYLFRKEGQNVTLSCEQNLNHDAMYWYRQDPGQGLRLIYYSQIVNDFQKGDIAEGYSVSREKKESFPLTVTSAQKNPTAFYLCASSDPGGGSTDTQYFGPGTRLTVL.

The chain joins TRBV15 to TRBJ1-4; 8 nucleotides agree with TRBD1. Germline CDR1 and CDR2: LNHNV and YYDKDF (reference sequence). Trimming at V came to 9 bases and at J to 15 bases, leaving 12 bases not matched to a gene. This CDR3 comprises 12 residues. CDR3 sequence reads: CATSYDAGGLFF. The CDR3 DNA sequence: TGTGCCACATCATACGACGCAGGGGGCTTGTTTTTT.

The V gene is TRBV5-6, the J gene TRBJ2-7, with 7 bases identical to TRBD1. CDR1 and CDR2 from the germline V gene are SGHDT and YYEEEE. The CDR3 has 15 amino acids. V shed 4 bases and J 2 bases; nucleotides not matched to a gene: 9. As DNA, the CDR3 is TGTGCCAGCAGCCCCCCTGGGACAGATACCTACGAGCAGTACTTC. Amino acids: CASSPPGTDTYEQYF. The complete variable domain, with remaining parts taken from reference TRBV5-6 and TRBJ2-7, reads DAGVTQSPTHLIKTRGQQVTLRCSPKSGHDTVSWYQQALGQGPQFIFQYYEEEERQRGNFPDRFSGHQFPNYSSELNVNALLLGDSALYLCASSPPGTDTYEQYFGPGTRLTVT.

This chain joins TRBV5-8 and TRBJ1-2; no reliable D call. V was trimmed by 0 bases and J by 4 bases, leaving 16 bases between them. The CDR3 has 16 residues. CDR1 is SGHTS and CDR2 is YDEGEE in the germline V gene. The CDR3 coding sequence is TGTGCCAGCAGCTTGGGTTGGAGTCTCATTTCCTATGGCTACACCTTC. It translates to CASSLGWSLISYGYTF.

This chain connects TRBV7-9 to TRBJ2-2, with TRBD2 matching 7 bases. In germline, CDR1 is SEHNR, CDR2 FQNEAQ (reference sequence). The CDR3 contains 15 residues. V gave up 5 bases and J gave up 2 bases; unmatched junction bases: 5. CDR3 DNA: TGTGCCAGCAGCACAGAGGGACTAAACACCGGGGAGCTGTTTTTT. This sequence encodes CASSTEGLNTGELFF.

On this clone itself: Distinct nucleotide sequences in the sample also encode this CDR3. This sequence joins TRBV4-1 and TRBJ1-2; 7 nucleotides agree with TRBD1. The CDR3 is made up of 15 amino acids. The V gene end was trimmed by 4 bases and the J gene end by 0 bases; junction bases not matched to a gene: 5. CDR1 and CDR2 from the germline V gene are MGHRA and YSYEKL. This chain's CDR3 is CASSLGQPSNYGYTF. The CDR3 DNA is TGCGCCAGCAGCCTGGGACAGCCGTCTAACTATGGCTACACCTTC.

This sequence joins TRBV2 and TRBJ1-5; 7 bases line up with TRBD1. The CDR3 consists of 15 residues. The junction had 9 bases not matched to a gene; V was cut back by 6 bases and J by 4 bases. Germline V gene lookup returns CDR1 SNHLY and CDR2 FYNNEI. The CDR3 region is CASREQGTGNQPQHF. The CDR3, as DNA: TGTGCCAGCAGAGAACAGGGGACGGGTAATCAGCCCCAGCATTTT.

As regards this clone: One end of the junction fails to match germline, which may point to a read error. The chain is built from TRBV18 and TRBJ2-7, with TRBD2 matching over 7 bases. There are 15 residues in the CDR3. Looked up from germline, CDR1 is KGHSH and CDR2 is LQKENI. CDR3 sequence reads: CASSPLGAGPAALNF. The CDR3 region has the DNA TGTGCCAGCTCACCACTGGGAGCGGGGCCGGCGGCATTAAACTTC.

The chain joins TRBV27 to TRBJ1-1; TRBD1 agrees at 10 bases. The CDR3 contains 13 residues. V shed 6 bases, J shed 7 bases, and the junction held 5 bases outside the gene matches. Germline V CDR1 and CDR2: MNHEY, SMNVEV (reference sequence). The CDR3 here is CASSRGQGREAFF. The CDR3 DNA reads as TGTGCCAGCAGCCGGGGACAGGGGCGTGAAGCTTTCTTT.

The chain uses TRBV18 and TRBJ2-5; TRBD1 agrees at 8 bases. Germline V gives CDR1 KGHSH, CDR2 LQKENI. With 3 bases clipped from V and 2 bases from J, the junction kept 11 bases outside the gene matches. This CDR3 contains 17 residues. CDR3 nucleotides: TGTGCCAGCTCACCCGTTTCGACAGGGGTCAAACAAGAGACCCAGTACTTC. Amino acid sequence: CASSPVSTGVKQETQYF.

This chain links TRBV29-1 with TRBJ2-7; TRBD2 matches at 10 bases. Germline assignment: CDR1 SQVTM and CDR2 ANQGSEA. The CDR3 is 17 residues long. V was pared by 6 bases and J by 0 bases, with 14 bases of the junction left unmatched. The CDR3 protein is CSVRPVGTSDSSYEQYF. DNA for the CDR3: TGCAGCGTCCGGCCCGTGGGGACTAGCGATAGCTCCTACGAGCAGTACTTC.

The gene calls are TRBV7-2 and TRBJ2-4, with a weak D call TRBD2 (5 bases). V lost 5 bases and J 1 base, leaving 12 bases between the germline ends. CDR3 length equals 15 residues. Germline CDR1 is SGHTA and CDR2 is FQGNSA. The CDR3 DNA reads TGTGCCAGCAGCCCTTTGAGGGAGGCCAAAAACATTCAGTACTTC. It codes for CASSPLREAKNIQYF.

The genes are TRBV9 and TRBJ1-4; the match to TRBD1 covers 10 bases. Germline CDR1 and CDR2: SGDLS and YYNGEE. Trimming removed 3 bases from V and 8 bases from J; junction bases left unmatched: 13. CDR3 length: 17 residues. The CDR3 protein is CASSEAAGTGVKEKLFF. CDR3 coding DNA: TGTGCCAGCAGCGAAGCGGCTGGGACAGGGGTGAAGGAAAAACTGTTTTTT.

The chain couples TRBV6-5 to TRBJ2-2; D remains unclear. The CDR3 sequence is 14 residues long. V gave up 2 bases and J gave up 1 base, with 5 bases separating them. Germline CDR1 is MNHEY and CDR2 is SVGAGI. The CDR3 coding sequence is TGTGCCAGCAGTTACGACAAGAACACCGGGGAGCTGTTTTTT. It codes for CASSYDKNTGELFF.

The V call is TRBV27, the J call TRBJ2-7; perhaps TRBD1 as D (6 bases). V lost 6 bases, J lost 0 bases, and 12 bases lay in between. Germline V gene lookup returns CDR1 MNHEY and CDR2 SMNVEV (reference sequence). The CDR3 consists of 14 residues. CDR3 in amino acids: CASSLGHHSYEQYF. The CDR3 nucleotides read TGTGCCAGCAGCTTGGGACATCACTCCTACGAGCAGTACTTC.

The V gene is TRBV5-1, the J gene TRBJ2-3; no firm D call. The ends were cut back, 0 bases at V and 6 bases at J, with 11 bases in the middle. CDR3 length equals 14 residues. Per the germline V gene, CDR1 is SGHRS and CDR2 is YFSETQ. CDR3 region: CASSLEGPRDTQYF. The CDR3, as DNA: TGCGCCAGCAGCTTGGAAGGCCCCAGGGATACGCAGTATTTT.

The chain has TRBV7-3 and TRBJ2-7; 8 nucleotides align to TRBD1. Trimming at V came to 1 base and at J to 2 bases, leaving 4 bases not matched to a gene. CDR3 length equals 15 residues. Germline V gene lookup returns CDR1 SGHTA and CDR2 FQGTGA. The CDR3 protein is CASSLSGQGPYEQYF. In nucleotides, the CDR3 is TGTGCCAGCAGCTTAAGCGGACAGGGACCCTACGAGCAGTACTTC.

This chain joins TRBV18 and TRBJ1-5; 10 bases agree with TRBD1. Germline V CDR1 and CDR2: KGHSH, LQKENI. The CDR3 runs to 14 residues. Trimming removed 4 bases from V and 5 bases from J; junction bases left unmatched: 2. DNA of the CDR3: TGTGCCAGCTCACAGGACAGGGGGGATCAGCCCCAGCATTTT. This gives the protein CASSQDRGDQPQHF.

The chain uses TRBV5-6 and TRBJ1-5; D is undetermined. Germline V gene sequence: CDR1 SGHDT, CDR2 YYEEEE. Between the trimmed V and J ends, which lost 2 bases and 5 bases, there was a span of 14 bases. CDR3 length: 15 amino acids. The CDR3 coding sequence is TGTGCCAGCAGCTTCCGGGGATTTGGGGATCAGCCCCAGCATTTT. Its protein is CASSFRGFGDQPQHF.